The text below deals with one T cell receptor beta chain. Antigen unknown. Researchers ran the PCR with 60 Vbeta and 13 Jbeta primers. Assay: immunoSEQ multiplex PCR; the TCRdb copy retains only in-frame clones and omits some. The sample records about 100,000 clones, 60% to 80% being singletons. This sample is part of a study of cytomegalovirus exposure and HLA in healthy donors. Germline CDR1 KGHSH, CDR2 LQKENI. Trimming took 3 bases from V and 4 from J; bases not matched to a gene: 5. The CDR3 covers 15 residues. Findings and limits, study-wide: Indistinguishability led to the exclusion of some V segments, TRBV6-2 and TRBV6-3 included.

This TCR was sampled from a woman between 18 and 29 years old in good health and CMV-seropositive. The chain is built from TRBV18 and TRBJ1-5; 8 bases agree with TRBD1. Material: PBMCs. The CDR3 bases are TGTGCCAGCTCACCCGCGGACAGGGCTAATCAGCCCCAGCATTTT. It yields the protein CASSPADRANQPQHF. Complete variable domain (other parts from reference TRBV18 and TRBJ1-5): NAGVMQNPRHLVRRRGQEARLRCSPMKGHSHVYWYRQLPEEGLKFMVYLQKENIIDESGMPKERFSAEFPKEGPSILRIQQVVRGDSAAYFCASSPADRANQPQHFGDGTRLSIL.